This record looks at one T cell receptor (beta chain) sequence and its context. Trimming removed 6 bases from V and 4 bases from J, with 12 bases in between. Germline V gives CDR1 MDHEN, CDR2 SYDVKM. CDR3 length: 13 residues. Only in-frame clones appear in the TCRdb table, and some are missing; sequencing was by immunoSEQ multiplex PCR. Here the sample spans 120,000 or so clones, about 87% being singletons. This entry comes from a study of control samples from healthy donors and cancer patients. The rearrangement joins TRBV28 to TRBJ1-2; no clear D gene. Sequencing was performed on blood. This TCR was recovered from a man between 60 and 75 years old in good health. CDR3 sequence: CASSYQGIYGYTF. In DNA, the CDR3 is TGTGCCAGCAGCTACCAAGGGATCTATGGCTACACCTTC.